Each of the 31 T cell receptor beta chains below was sequenced from the same sample in a study of tissue T cells after allogeneic stem cell transplantation. Assay used: immunoSEQ multiplex PCR; TCRdb lists only in-frame clones, some missing. The sample records about 4,000 clones, around half being singletons. Specified time point: mouse harvest day 14 after allogeneic transplant. Mouse grafts combined 10^7 T-cell-depleted bone marrow cells with 10^6 splenic CD5+ T cells. The sequenced sample consisted of gut tissue. These receptors originate from a female BALB/c mouse given C57BL/6 T cells with graft-versus-host disease after an allogeneic hematopoietic cell transplant.

This clone was detected a few times. The genes are named according to mouse. The read ends 1 residue before the CDR3 terminus; that terminus is restored from the germline J gene. This chain joins TRBV13-1 and TRBJ2-7; D possibly corresponds to TRBD2 (5 bases). The germline V gene has CDR1 NSHNY and CDR2 SYGAGN. Deletions cut 1 base from V and 4 bases from J, with 9 bases between. The CDR3 covers 13 residues. CDR3 protein: CASSDLWAYEQYF. The sequenced part of the CDR3 DNA is TGTGCCAGCAGTGATCTCTGGGCTTATGAACAGTAC.

By share, this clone counts as large. The genes and germline here are from mouse. The read gets to within 1 residue of the CDR3 end, and the germline J gene fills in the rest. The chain employs TRBV16 and TRBJ2-7, with D maybe TRBD1 (5 bases). The V end lost 5 bases, the J end lost 0 bases, and 8 bases lay between the germline ends. This CDR3 spans 13 amino acids. Germline V gene lookup returns CDR1 SGHSA and CDR2 FRNQAP. Here the CDR3 reads CASSPTVSYEQYF. The CDR3 DNA, read in part, is TGTGCAAGCAGCCCGACAGTCTCCTATGAACAGTAC.

This clone was counted between two and nine times. Gene names follow the mouse nomenclature. Sequencing ends 1 residue short of the CDR3 end; the germline J gene provides the rest. The rearrangement joins TRBV3 to TRBJ2-7; TRBD2 matches 12 bases. Trimming cost V 3 bases and J 4 bases; bases outside gene matches: 1. Looked up from germline, CDR1 is SNHLY and CDR2 is FYNGKV (reference sequence). The CDR3 contains 14 residues. CDR3 loop: CASSFGTGGYEQYF. CDR3 DNA (partial): TGTGCCAGCAGCTTCGGGACTGGGGGGTATGAACAGTAC.

Notes on this clone: The gene symbols are mouse symbols. Read coverage stops 1 residue before the CDR3 terminus; the germline J gene supplies the remainder. The chain recombines TRBV3 with TRBJ2-7; 13 bases match TRBD2. V shed 4 bases, J shed 7 bases, and the junction held 4 bases outside the gene matches. This CDR3 has 14 residues. Germline-derived CDR1 and CDR2 are SNHLY and FYNGKV (reference sequence). The CDR3 sequence: CASSSDWGGGEQYF. The part of the CDR3 DNA that was read is TGTGCCAGCAGCTCGGACTGGGGGGGCGGCGAACAGTAC.

Worth noting for this clone: Gene names are mouse gene names. The read ends 1 residue shy of where the CDR3 ends; the end is completed using the germline J gene. The chain links TRBV3 to TRBJ2-4, with D maybe TRBD2 (6 bases). This CDR3 contains 13 residues. Per the germline V gene, CDR1 is SNHLY and CDR2 is FYNGKV (reference sequence). V dropped 4 bases and J dropped 3 bases, with 8 bases sitting between them. The CDR3 spells CASSSTGQNTLYF. The part of the CDR3 DNA that was read is TGTGCCAGCAGCTCGACTGGACAAAACACCTTGTAC. The full variable domain, with the rest looked up from reference TRBV3 and TRBJ2-4, is GPKVLQIPSHQIIDMGQMVTLNCDPVSNHLYFYWYKQILGQQMEFLVNFYNGKVMEKSKLFKDQFSVERPDGSYFTLKIQPTALEDSAVYFCASSSTGQNTLYFGAGTRLSVL.

A remark on this clone: Each gene name is a mouse one. The CDR3 end is not reached by the read, which stops 1 residue before it; the germline J gene fills it in. V and J are TRBV13-3 and TRBJ2-3; D is possibly TRBD1 (6 bases). The CDR3 consists of 15 residues. From germline, CDR1 is NNHDY and CDR2 SYVADS. With 0 bases removed from V and 1 base from J, the gap between germline ends came to 9 bases. CDR3 DNA, as far as it was read: TGTGCCAGCAGTGATGCCAGGGGCGGTGCAGAAACGCTGTAT. It encodes CASSDARGGAETLY. Given in full, the CDR3 is CASSDARGGAETLYF.

Points on this clone: The germline and genes are mouse ones. The read stops 1 residue short of the end of the CDR3; the missing end is completed from the germline J gene. The genes are TRBV3 and TRBJ1-6; 8 positions agree with TRBD1. TRBJ1-6 is an ORF, and what it does is uncertain. Germline assignment: CDR1 SNHLY and CDR2 FYNGKV (reference sequence). V gave up 4 bases and J gave up 7 bases; unmatched junction bases: 3. The CDR3 is made up of 14 amino acids. CDR3 loop: CASSSQGGNSPLYF. CDR3 bases read: TGTGCCAGCAGCTCACAGGGGGGAAATTCGCCCCTCTAC.

As for this clone: Mouse germline and gene names are used. Read sequence stops 1 residue before the CDR3 end, and the germline J gene provides the missing end. This sequence joins TRBV12-1 and TRBJ1-3, with 11 bases matching TRBD1. V dropped 0 bases and J dropped 2; count of bases not matched to a gene: 2. The germline CDR1 and CDR2 sequences are SGHSN and HYEKVE. The CDR3 has 16 residues. The CDR3 sequence: CASSLPDRGPGNTLYF. The covered CDR3 bases are TGTGCCAGCTCTCTCCCGGACAGGGGGCCTGGAAATACGCTCTAT.

Comment on this clone: Gene names and germline refer to mouse. Read data end 1 residue before the CDR3 end; the end is taken from the germline J gene. The rearrangement uses TRBV26 and TRBJ2-5, with TRBD1 identical over 12 bases. In germline, CDR1 is KGHPV, CDR2 FQNQEV (reference sequence). V shed 1 base, J shed 5 bases, and the junction held 1 base outside the gene matches. There are 15 residues in the CDR3. CDR3 region: CASSLLGQGADTQYF. Partial CDR3 DNA: TGTGCCAGCAGTCTGTTGGGACAGGGGGCAGACACCCAGTAC.

Comment on this clone: Germline and genes here are mouse. The read ends 1 residue shy of where the CDR3 ends; the end is completed using the germline J gene. This rearrangement joins TRBV3 to TRBJ2-3; 9 positions match TRBD2. Germline V gene lookup returns CDR1 SNHLY and CDR2 FYNGKV (reference sequence). J gave up 2 bases and V 5 bases, and 5 bases lay outside the gene matches. The CDR3 runs 15 residues. The CDR3: CASSLYWGDAETLYF. Incomplete CDR3 DNA: TGTGCCAGCAGCCTTTACTGGGGGGATGCAGAAACGCTGTAT.

In this sample, this clone is large. Genes and germline come from the mouse. The read stops 1 residue short of the end of the CDR3; the missing end is completed from the germline J gene. The rearrangement uses TRBV26 and TRBJ2-3, with D possibly being TRBD1 or TRBD2 (5 bases each). This CDR3 contains 15 residues. V was pared by 3 bases and J by 0 bases, with 10 bases between. Germline V gives CDR1 KGHPV, CDR2 FQNQEV (reference sequence). The sequenced part of the CDR3 DNA is TGTGCCAGCAGTCTTTTGGGGCGAAGTGCAGAAACGCTGTAT. Amino acids: CASSLLGRSAETLY. The full CDR3 reads CASSLLGRSAETLYF.

Comments on this clone: Gene names are the mouse ones. From the germline J gene comes the end of the CDR3, since the read stops 1 residue before it. The rearrangement links TRBV14 to TRBJ1-3; maybe TRBD1 (5 bases). Trimming removed 1 base from V and 0 bases from J, with 8 bases in between. The CDR3 covers 15 residues. Germline V lookup: CDR1 SGHDT, CDR2 FRDEAV. CDR3 residues: CASSFGGGSGNTLYF. The DNA read from the CDR3 is TGTGCCAGCAGTTTCGGGGGGGGTTCTGGAAATACGCTCTAT.

A note on this clone: Gene names are the mouse ones. Coverage ceases 1 residue before the CDR3 finishes, and the germline J gene fills in the end. This chain connects TRBV31 to TRBJ1-4, with 9 bases aligning to TRBD1. Trimming took 0 bases from V and 2 from J; bases not matched to a gene: 4. From germline, CDR1 is GKSSPN and CDR2 SITVG. The CDR3 is 16 residues long. CDR3 loop: CAWSLPGQGSNERLFF. The CDR3 bases that were read are TGTGCCTGGAGTCTCCCCGGACAGGGGTCCAACGAAAGATTATTT.

About this clone: Mouse germline and gene names are used. The read falls 1 residue short of the CDR3 end, and the missing part is taken from the germline J gene. J is TRBJ2-2 and V is TRBV12-2, with 9 bases that match TRBD2. From germline, CDR1 is SGHLS and CDR2 HYDKME. CDR3 length equals 16 residues. V was clipped by 1 base and J by 3 bases; unmatched bases: 5. CDR3 DNA (partial): TGTGCCAGCTCTCTTTGGGGGGGCGCAGACACCGGGCAGCTCTAC. Translated, it gives CASSLWGGADTGQLY. The complete CDR3 sequence is CASSLWGGADTGQLYF.

To note about this clone: The listed genes are named as in mouse. The read terminates 1 residue ahead of where the CDR3 ends, so the germline J gene completes it. This chain joins TRBV26 and TRBJ2-3; TRBD1 matches at 8 bases. In germline, CDR1 is KGHPV, CDR2 FQNQEV (reference sequence). The CDR3 contains 15 residues. The trim removed 4 bases at V and 3 bases at J, leaving 6 bases unmatched. Here the CDR3 reads CASSRWTGSAETLYF. CDR3 DNA, as far as it was read: TGTGCCAGCAGTCGATGGACAGGGTCCGCAGAAACGCTGTAT.

This clone was detected a few times. Mouse names are used for the genes. The read is 1 residue too short to cover the CDR3 end, so that end is filled in from the germline J gene. J is TRBJ1-3 and V is TRBV3, with 7 positions matching TRBD1. The CDR3 extends over 13 amino acids. Germline V gene lookup returns CDR1 SNHLY and CDR2 FYNGKV (reference sequence). V gave up 1 base and J gave up 7 bases; unmatched junction bases: 1. The CDR3: CASSLVRGNTLYF. The sequenced part of the CDR3 DNA is TGTGCCAGCAGCTTAGTCAGGGGGAATACGCTCTAT.

About this clone itself: Mouse germline and gene names are used. The CDR3 end lies 1 residue beyond the end of the read and is filled in from the germline J gene. The rearrangement links TRBV14 to TRBJ1-4; 11 bases are a match to TRBD1. V lost 2 bases to trimming and J lost 7 bases; unmatched junction nucleotides: 4. CDR3 size: 15 residues. CDR1 SGHDT and CDR2 FRDEAV come from the germline V gene. The CDR3 spells CASSLRTGGGERLFF. The part of the CDR3 DNA that was read is TGTGCCAGCAGTTTAAGGACAGGGGGCGGCGAAAGATTATTT. The whole variable domain, filled in from reference TRBV14 and TRBJ1-4, reads EAGVTQSPRYAVLQEGQAVSFWCDPISGHDTLYWYQQPRDQGPQLLVYFRDEAVIDNSQLPSDRFSAVRPKGTNSTLKIQSAKQGDTATYLCASSLRTGGGERLFFGHGTKLSVL.

In regard to this clone: Gene names refer to mouse genes. The missing CDR3 end, 1 residue past where the read stops, is filled in from the germline J gene. V and J are TRBV23 and TRBJ1-4; the table's D call TRBD1 went unverified against the DNA. Germline V lookup: CDR1 KGHTA, CDR2 FQNQQP. The CDR3 covers 14 residues. The part of the CDR3 DNA that was read is TGCTCCAGCAGTCACAGGGGGCCCCACGAAAGATTATTT. Translated, it gives CSSSHRGPHERLF. The whole CDR3 protein is CSSSHRGPHERLFF.

In this sample, this clone turned up a few times. Mouse names are used for the genes. CDR3 amino acids: CASSGGQGASGNTLYF. CDR3 DNA (partial): TGTGCCAGCAGTGGGGGACAGGGGGCTTCTGGAAATACGCTCTAT. The chain has TRBV13-1 and TRBJ1-3, with 12 nucleotides matching TRBD1. The read is 1 residue too short to cover the CDR3 end, so that end is filled in from the germline J gene. V was clipped by 3 bases and J by 0 bases; unmatched bases: 1. Germline values: CDR1 NSHNY, CDR2 SYGAGN. CDR3 length: 16 amino acids.

A note on this clone: Gene names and germline refer to mouse. The covered CDR3 bases are TGCACCTGCAGTGGGACAGGGGGGAGGAACACAGAAGTCTTC. As protein: CTCSGTGGRNTEVF. The CDR3 in its entirety is CTCSGTGGRNTEVFF. J is TRBJ1-1 and V is TRBV1; 10 positions match TRBD1. The sequence runs out 1 residue before the end of the CDR3; the remainder is reconstructed from the germline J gene. The CDR3 consists of 15 residues. CDR1 and CDR2 from the germline V gene are NSQYPW and LRSPGD (reference sequence). After removal of 4 bases from V and 1 base from J, the junction contained 3 bases not matched to a gene.

This clone occurred a few times. Genes here carry mouse names. Read data end 1 residue before the CDR3 end; the end is taken from the germline J gene. The V gene is TRBV12-1, the J gene TRBJ1-2; 7 positions match TRBD1. Germline V gene sequence: CDR1 SGHSN, CDR2 HYEKVE. V lost 1 base to trimming and J lost 0 bases; unmatched junction nucleotides: 1. CDR3 length: 14 amino acids. The CDR3 bases that were read are TGTGCCAGCTCTCTAGACAGGGCAAACTCCGACTACACC. This encodes CASSLDRANSDYT. The entire CDR3 sequence reads CASSLDRANSDYTF.

This clone came up a few times. Mouse names are used for the genes. The read falls 1 residue short of the CDR3 end, and the missing part is taken from the germline J gene. This sequence joins TRBV26 and TRBJ2-3; D tentatively reads TRBD1 or TRBD2 (5 bases each). This CDR3 comprises 13 residues. V lost 4 bases to trimming and J lost 0 bases, with 5 bases between them. CDR1 and CDR2 (germline): KGHPV, FQNQEV (reference sequence). CDR3 DNA, as far as it was read: TGTGCCAGCAGTCGGGACAGTGCAGAAACGCTGTAT. This codes for CASSRDSAETLY. The entire CDR3 is CASSRDSAETLYF.

Concerning this clone: The gene names given are mouse names. The read terminates 1 residue before the CDR3 end, so the remaining end is supplied by the germline J gene. This sequence joins TRBV26 and TRBJ1-4; D not certain. There are 15 residues in the CDR3. V shed 0 bases and J shed 4 bases, with 9 bases lying between them. From germline, CDR1 is KGHPV and CDR2 FQNQEV (reference sequence). The sequenced part of the CDR3 DNA is TGTGCCAGCAGTCTGTCGATCCAGATCAACGAAAGATTATTT. As protein: CASSLSIQINERLF. The CDR3, in full, reads CASSLSIQINERLFF.

About this clone: Gene names denote mouse genes. With the read ending 1 residue before the CDR3 end, the germline J gene is used to fill in that end. The chain links TRBV3 to TRBJ2-1, with 8 bases fitting TRBD2. The CDR3 consists of 15 residues. Per germline, CDR1 SNHLY and CDR2 FYNGKV (reference sequence). V shed 6 bases, J shed 1 base, and the junction held 5 bases outside the gene matches. The sequenced part of the CDR3 DNA is TGTGCCAGCAGAGACTGGGGCTTAAACTATGCTGAGCAGTTC. Protein product: CASRDWGLNYAEQF. The whole CDR3 sequence reads CASRDWGLNYAEQFF.

With regard to this clone: Any gene name here is a mouse gene name. The missing CDR3 end, 1 residue past where the read stops, is filled in from the germline J gene. The chain couples TRBV2 to TRBJ2-7; 7 bases agree with TRBD1. CDR3 length equals 12 residues. CDR1 and CDR2 (germline): LGHNA, YSYQKL. The J segment lost 6 bases and the V segment lost 6 bases, leaving 5 bases of the junction unmatched. The DNA read from the CDR3 is TGTGCCAGCAGTAACGACAGGGTTGAACAGTAC. Encoded protein: CASSNDRVEQY. The whole CDR3 protein reads CASSNDRVEQYF.

On this clone: Gene names denote mouse genes. Read sequence stops 1 residue before the CDR3 end, and the germline J gene provides the missing end. This chain joins TRBV26 and TRBJ1-6; TRBD1 is a possible D gene (6 bases). TRBJ1-6 is an ORF; its function is uncertain. Trimming removed 2 bases at V and 7 bases at J, with 9 bases between. The CDR3 totals 14 residues. The V gene's germline CDR1 is KGHPV and CDR2 FQNQEV (reference sequence). The part of the CDR3 DNA that was read is TGTGCCAGCAGTCTGGAGGGGGTAAATTCGCCCCTCTAC. Protein: CASSLEGVNSPLY. The whole CDR3 is CASSLEGVNSPLYF.

With respect to this clone: All gene names here are mouse names. The CDR3 end falls 1 residue outside the read, so it is completed with the germline J gene. The chain joins TRBV20 to TRBJ2-3; 11 bases fit TRBD2. Germline values: CDR1 GFQATS, CDR2 STVNSAI. This CDR3 has 14 amino acids. Trimming took 6 bases from V and 2 from J; bases not matched to a gene: 4. The CDR3: CGARLGGSAETLYF. The DNA read from the CDR3 is TGTGGTGCAAGACTGGGGGGGTCTGCAGAAACGCTGTAT.

About this clone itself: The genes are named according to mouse. Read data end 1 residue before the CDR3 end; the end is taken from the germline J gene. This sequence joins TRBV16 and TRBJ1-3, with D perhaps matching TRBD1 (5 bases). Per the germline V gene, CDR1 is SGHSA and CDR2 is FRNQAP. V was trimmed by 0 bases and J by 4 bases, leaving 7 bases between them. The CDR3 has 14 residues. Partial CDR3 DNA: TGTGCAAGCAGCTTAGATGGGGCCGGAAATACGCTCTAT. Translating gives CASSLDGAGNTLY. Given in full, the CDR3 is CASSLDGAGNTLYF.

With respect to this clone: Germline and genes: mouse. The read is 1 residue too short to cover the CDR3 end, so that end is filled in from the germline J gene. The rearrangement joins TRBV31 to TRBJ1-1; 8 bases agree with TRBD1. Unmatched junction bases numbered 5, after V lost 3 bases and J lost 11 bases. CDR3 length: 11 amino acids. Per the germline V gene, CDR1 is GKSSPN and CDR2 is SITVG. CDR3 bases read: TGTGCCTGGAGCGCCGACAGGGGTGTCTTC. Amino acid sequence: CAWSADRGVF. The full CDR3 protein reads CAWSADRGVFF.

With regard to this clone: Mouse gene names apply. From the germline J gene comes the end of the CDR3, since the read stops 1 residue before it. This chain uses TRBV23 with TRBJ2-1; TRBD2 reflects the table's D call only, with no check against the DNA. The germline CDR1 and CDR2 sequences are KGHTA and FQNQQP. The CDR3 contains 17 residues. CDR3 region: CSSSQSIGLGVYAEQFF. The CDR3 bases that were read are TGCTCCAGCAGTCAATCGATCGGACTGGGGGTCTATGCTGAGCAGTTC.

Concerning this clone itself: Germline and genes here are mouse. CDR3 residues: CASSLERRNTLYF. The part of the CDR3 DNA that was read is TGTGCCAGCTCTCTCGAGAGGAGAAATACGCTCTAT. The rearrangement joins TRBV12-2 to TRBJ1-3; D is ambiguous. The read terminates 1 residue ahead of where the CDR3 ends, so the germline J gene completes it. Trimming removed 0 bases from V and 5 bases from J, with 7 bases in between. This CDR3 is built from 13 residues. Germline values: CDR1 SGHLS, CDR2 HYDKME.